The rows below give T cell receptor beta chains drawn from one sample of a study of OX40 agonist ivuxolimab in advanced cancers. The table came from immunoSEQ multiplex PCR; TCRdb's copy has only in-frame clones and leaves some out. The sample contains around 50,000 clones, 80% to 90% of which appear only once. The input for sequencing was CD4+ or CD8+ T cells sorted from blood, taken in a trial of the OX40 agonist ivuxolimab. These receptors all come from an adult with an advanced solid tumor such as melanoma, head and neck, liver or kidney cancer. Each CDR3 is given with its conserved first and last residue. A D gene is named only where the DNA matches it firmly. Only some rows state a clone size, as once, few, many or a class for expanded clones.

j_gene: TRBJ2-1; abundance: .; d_gene: .; v_gene: TRBV28; CDR3aa: CASSTLAYLYNEQFF; CDR3nt: TGTGCCAGCAGCACTCTGGCGTACCTTTACAATGAGCAGTTCTTC
j_gene: TRBJ2-1; abundance: .; d_gene: .; v_gene: TRBV30; CDR3aa: CAWSISYNEQFF; CDR3nt: TGTGCCTGGAGTATCAGCTACAATGAGCAGTTCTTC
j_gene: TRBJ2-5; abundance: once; d_gene: .; v_gene: TRBV2; CDR3aa: CASSPARETQYF; CDR3nt: TGTGCCAGCAGTCCTGCTAGGGAGACCCAGTACTTC
j_gene: TRBJ1-3; abundance: .; d_gene: .; v_gene: TRBV5-6; CDR3aa: CASSLGLSSGNTIYF; CDR3nt: TGTGCCAGCAGCTTGGGCCTAAGCTCTGGAAACACCATATATTTT
j_gene: TRBJ2-1; abundance: .; d_gene: TRBD2; v_gene: TRBV7-8; CDR3aa: CASRLGLAGVNEQFF; CDR3nt: TGTGCCAGCCGCCTCGGGCTAGCGGGAGTTAATGAGCAGTTCTTC
j_gene: TRBJ1-2; abundance: .; d_gene: TRBD1; v_gene: TRBV7-2; CDR3aa: CASSLRTGFYGYTF; CDR3nt: TGTGCCAGCAGCCTCCGGACAGGGTTTTATGGCTACACCTTC
j_gene: TRBJ2-1; abundance: .; d_gene: .; v_gene: TRBV7-8; CDR3aa: CASSLGGANSYNEQFF; CDR3nt: TGTGCCAGCAGCTTAGGAGGGGCGAATTCCTACAATGAGCAGTTCTTC
j_gene: TRBJ2-2; abundance: .; d_gene: TRBD2; v_gene: TRBV9; CDR3aa: CASSVWEGGSTGELFF; CDR3nt: TGTGCCAGCAGCGTTTGGGAGGGTGGCAGCACCGGGGAGCTGTTTTTT
j_gene: TRBJ2-7; abundance: .; d_gene: TRBD2; v_gene: TRBV28; CDR3aa: CASSFIGGLAGQTYEQYF; CDR3nt: TGTGCCAGCAGTTTTATCGGGGGACTAGCGGGACAGACCTACGAGCAGTACTTC
j_gene: TRBJ2-1; abundance: .; d_gene: .; v_gene: TRBV2; CDR3aa: CASSEDSPGPSYNEQFF; CDR3nt: TGTGCCAGCAGTGAAGATAGTCCTGGGCCGTCCTACAATGAGCAGTTCTTC
j_gene: TRBJ2-1; abundance: .; d_gene: TRBD2; v_gene: TRBV7-9; CDR3aa: CASSFGLAGLSYNEQFF; CDR3nt: TGTGCCAGCAGCTTTGGACTAGCGGGACTCTCCTACAATGAGCAGTTCTTC
j_gene: TRBJ2-1; abundance: .; d_gene: TRBD1; v_gene: TRBV12-5; CDR3aa: CASSRDRDYNEQFF; CDR3nt: TGTGCTAGTTCCAGGGACAGGGACTACAATGAGCAGTTCTTC